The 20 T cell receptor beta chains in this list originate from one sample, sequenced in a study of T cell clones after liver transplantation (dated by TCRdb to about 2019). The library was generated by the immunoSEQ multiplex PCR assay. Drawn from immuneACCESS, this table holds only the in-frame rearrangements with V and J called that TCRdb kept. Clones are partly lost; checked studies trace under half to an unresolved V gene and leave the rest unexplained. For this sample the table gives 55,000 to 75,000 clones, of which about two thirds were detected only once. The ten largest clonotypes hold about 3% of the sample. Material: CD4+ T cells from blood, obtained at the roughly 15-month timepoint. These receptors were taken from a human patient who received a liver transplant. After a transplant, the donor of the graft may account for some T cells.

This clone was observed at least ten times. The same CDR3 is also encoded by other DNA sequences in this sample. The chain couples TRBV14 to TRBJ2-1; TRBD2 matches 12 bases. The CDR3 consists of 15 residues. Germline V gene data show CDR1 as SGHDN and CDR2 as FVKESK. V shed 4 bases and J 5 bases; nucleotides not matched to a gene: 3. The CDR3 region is CASSPSGGAHNEQFF. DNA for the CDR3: TGTGCCAGCAGCCCTAGCGGGGGGGCCCACAATGAGCAGTTCTTC.

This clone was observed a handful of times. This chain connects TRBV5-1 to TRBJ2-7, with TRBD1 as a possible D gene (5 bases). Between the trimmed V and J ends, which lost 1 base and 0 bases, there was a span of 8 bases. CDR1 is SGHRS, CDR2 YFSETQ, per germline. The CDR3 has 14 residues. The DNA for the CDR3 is TGCGCCAGCAGCTTGAGCAGGGACTCCTACGAGCAGTACTTC. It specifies CASSLSRDSYEQYF.

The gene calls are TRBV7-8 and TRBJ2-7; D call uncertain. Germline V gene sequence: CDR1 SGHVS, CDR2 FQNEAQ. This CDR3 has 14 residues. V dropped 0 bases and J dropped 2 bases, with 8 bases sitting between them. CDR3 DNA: TGTGCCAGCAGCTTAGCGAGTCAGGCCTACGAGCAGTACTTC. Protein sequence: CASSLASQAYEQYF.

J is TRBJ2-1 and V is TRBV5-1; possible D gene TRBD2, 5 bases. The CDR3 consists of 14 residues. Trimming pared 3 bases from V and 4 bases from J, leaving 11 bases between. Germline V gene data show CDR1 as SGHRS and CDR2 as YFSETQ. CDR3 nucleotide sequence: TGCGCCAGCAGCTCCCCGACTACTTACAATGAGCAGTTCTTC. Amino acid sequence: CASSSPTTYNEQFF.

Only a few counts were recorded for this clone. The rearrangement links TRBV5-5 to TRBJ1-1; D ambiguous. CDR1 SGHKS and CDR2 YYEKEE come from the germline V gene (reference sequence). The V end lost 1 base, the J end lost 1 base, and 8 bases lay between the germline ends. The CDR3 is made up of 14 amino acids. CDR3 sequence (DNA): TGTGCCAGCAGCTTGAGAAACTCGAACACTGAAGCTTTCTTT. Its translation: CASSLRNSNTEAFF.

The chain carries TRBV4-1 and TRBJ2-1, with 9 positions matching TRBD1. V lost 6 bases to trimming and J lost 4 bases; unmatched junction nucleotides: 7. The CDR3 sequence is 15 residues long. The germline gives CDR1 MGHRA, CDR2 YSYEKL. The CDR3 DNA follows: TGCGCCAGCAGTCAGGACAGGGGCGCTTACAATGAGCAGTTCTTC. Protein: CASSQDRGAYNEQFF.

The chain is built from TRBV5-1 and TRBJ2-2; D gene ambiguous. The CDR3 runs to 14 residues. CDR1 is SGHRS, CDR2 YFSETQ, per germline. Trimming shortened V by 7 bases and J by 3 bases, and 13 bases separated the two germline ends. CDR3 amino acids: CASARDPDTGELFF. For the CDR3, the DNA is TGCGCCAGCGCAAGGGATCCCGACACCGGGGAGCTGTTTTTT.

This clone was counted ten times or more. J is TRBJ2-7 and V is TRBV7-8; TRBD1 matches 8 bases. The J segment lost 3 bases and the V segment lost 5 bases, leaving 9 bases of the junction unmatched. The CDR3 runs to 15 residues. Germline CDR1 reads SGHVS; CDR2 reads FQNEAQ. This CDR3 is CASSLTTTGGYEQYV. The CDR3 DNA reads TGTGCCAGCAGCCTCACGACTACAGGGGGCTACGAGCAGTACGTC.

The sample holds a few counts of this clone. For the CDR3, the DNA is TGTGCCAGCAGTTTATCGCTGGGCAGAGGGGGCAATTCACCCCTCCACTTT. It codes for CASSLSLGRGGNSPLHF. The rearrangement uses TRBV27 and TRBJ1-6, with 7 bases aligning to TRBD1. CDR1 is MNHEY and CDR2 is SMNVEV in the germline V gene (reference sequence). The CDR3 is 17 residues long. V trimming: 0 bases; J trimming: 7 bases; junction bases outside the gene matches: 9.

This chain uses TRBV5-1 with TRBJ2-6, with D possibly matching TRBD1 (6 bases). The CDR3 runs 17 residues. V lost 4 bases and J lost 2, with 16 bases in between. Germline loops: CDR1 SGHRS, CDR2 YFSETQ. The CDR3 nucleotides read TGCGCCAGCAGCCCCACAGGGACAAGGACTGGGGCCAACGTCCTGACTTTC. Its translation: CASSPTGTRTGANVLTF.

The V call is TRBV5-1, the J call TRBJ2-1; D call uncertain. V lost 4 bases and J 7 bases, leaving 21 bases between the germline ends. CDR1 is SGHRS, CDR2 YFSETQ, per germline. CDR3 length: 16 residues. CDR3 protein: CASSPLTNSLGNEQFF. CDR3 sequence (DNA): TGCGCCAGCAGCCCCCTCACGAATTCCTTAGGTAATGAGCAGTTCTTC. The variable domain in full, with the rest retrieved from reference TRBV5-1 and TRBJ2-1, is KAGVTQTPRYLIKTRGQQVTLSCSPISGHRSVSWYQQTPGQGLQFLFEYFSETQRNKGNFPGRFSGRQFSNSRSEMNVSTLELGDSALYLCASSPLTNSLGNEQFFGPGTRLTVL.

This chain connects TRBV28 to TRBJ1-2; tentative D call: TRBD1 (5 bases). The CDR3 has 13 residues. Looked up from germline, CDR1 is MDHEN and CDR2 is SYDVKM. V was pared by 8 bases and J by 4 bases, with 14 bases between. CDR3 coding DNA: TGTGCCAGCGCTTGGGGCAGGGCCTATGGCTACACCTTC. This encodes CASAWGRAYGYTF.

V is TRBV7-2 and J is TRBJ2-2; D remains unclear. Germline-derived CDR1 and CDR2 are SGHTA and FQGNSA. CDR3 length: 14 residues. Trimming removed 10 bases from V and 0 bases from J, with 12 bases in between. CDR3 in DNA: TGTGCCACCCTAGGGCCAACGAACACCGGGGAGCTGTTTTTT. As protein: CATLGPTNTGELFF. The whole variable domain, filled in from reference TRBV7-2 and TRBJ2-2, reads GAGVSQSPSNKVTEKGKDVELRCDPISGHTALYWYRQSLGQGLEFLIYFQGNSAPDKSGLPSDRFSAERTGGSVSTLTIQRTQQEDSAVYLCATLGPTNTGELFFGEGSRLTVL.

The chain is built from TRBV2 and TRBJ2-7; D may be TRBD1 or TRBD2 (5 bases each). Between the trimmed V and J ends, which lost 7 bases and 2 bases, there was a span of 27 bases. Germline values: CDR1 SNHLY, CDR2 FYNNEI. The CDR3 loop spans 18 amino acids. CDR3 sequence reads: CASTIDGSSWDGAYEQYF. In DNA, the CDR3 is TGTGCCAGCACCATTGACGGCTCATCCTGGGACGGGGCCTACGAGCAGTACTTC.

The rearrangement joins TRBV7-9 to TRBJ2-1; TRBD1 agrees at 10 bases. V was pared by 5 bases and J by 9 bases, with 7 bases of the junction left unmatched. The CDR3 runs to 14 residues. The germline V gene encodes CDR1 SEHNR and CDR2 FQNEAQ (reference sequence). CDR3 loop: CASSPPGQGTEQFF. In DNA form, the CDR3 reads TGTGCCAGCAGCCCCCCGGGACAGGGGACTGAGCAGTTCTTC.

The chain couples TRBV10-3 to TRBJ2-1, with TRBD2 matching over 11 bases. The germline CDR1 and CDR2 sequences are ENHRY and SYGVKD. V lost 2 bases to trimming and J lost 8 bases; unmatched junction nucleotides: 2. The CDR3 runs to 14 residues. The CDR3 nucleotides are TGTGCCATCAGTGAGACTAGCGGGAGCTATGAGCAGTTCTTC. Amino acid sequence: CAISETSGSYEQFF.

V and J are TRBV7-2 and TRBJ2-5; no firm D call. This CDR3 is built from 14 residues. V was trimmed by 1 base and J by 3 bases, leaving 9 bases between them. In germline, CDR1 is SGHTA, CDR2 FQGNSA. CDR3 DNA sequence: TGTGCCAGCAGCTTAGAAGCACTAAAAGAGACCCAGTACTTC. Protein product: CASSLEALKETQYF.

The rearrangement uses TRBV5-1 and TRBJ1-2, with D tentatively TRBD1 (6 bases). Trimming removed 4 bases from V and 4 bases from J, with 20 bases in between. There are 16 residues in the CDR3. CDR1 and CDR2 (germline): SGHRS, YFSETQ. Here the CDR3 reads CASSLGGDRTFYGYTF. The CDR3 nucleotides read TGCGCCAGCAGCCTGGGGGGCGACAGAACCTTCTATGGCTACACCTTC.

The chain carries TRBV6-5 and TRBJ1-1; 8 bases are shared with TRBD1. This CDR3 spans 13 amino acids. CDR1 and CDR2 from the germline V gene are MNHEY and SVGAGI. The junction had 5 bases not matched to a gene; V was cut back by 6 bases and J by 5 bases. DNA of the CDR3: TGTGCCAGCAGACAGGGGGGTCGAACTGAAGCTTTCTTT. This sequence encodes CASRQGGRTEAFF.

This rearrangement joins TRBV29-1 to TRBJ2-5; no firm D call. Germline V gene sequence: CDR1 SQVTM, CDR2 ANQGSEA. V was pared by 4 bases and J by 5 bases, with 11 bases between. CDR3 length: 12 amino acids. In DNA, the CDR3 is TGCAGCGTTGTCCTCATGGCGGAGACCCAGTACTTC. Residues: CSVVLMAETQYF.